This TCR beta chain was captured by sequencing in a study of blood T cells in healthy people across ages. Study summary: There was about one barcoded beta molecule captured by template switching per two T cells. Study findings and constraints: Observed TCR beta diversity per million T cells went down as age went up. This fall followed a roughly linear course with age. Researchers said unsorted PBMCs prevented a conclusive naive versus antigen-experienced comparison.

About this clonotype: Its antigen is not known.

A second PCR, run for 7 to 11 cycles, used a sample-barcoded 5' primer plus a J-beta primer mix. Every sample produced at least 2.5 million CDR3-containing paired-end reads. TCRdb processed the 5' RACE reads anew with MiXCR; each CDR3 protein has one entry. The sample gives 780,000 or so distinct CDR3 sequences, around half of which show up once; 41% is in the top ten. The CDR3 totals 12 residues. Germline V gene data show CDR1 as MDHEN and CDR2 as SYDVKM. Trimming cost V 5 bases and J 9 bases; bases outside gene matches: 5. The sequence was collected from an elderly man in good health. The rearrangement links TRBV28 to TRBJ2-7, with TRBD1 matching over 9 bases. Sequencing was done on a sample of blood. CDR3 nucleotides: TGTGCCAGCAGTCTGAGGACAGGGGCGCAGTACTTC. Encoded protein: CASSLRTGAQYF.